Below are 31 T cell receptor beta chains sequenced from a single sample in a study of cytomegalovirus exposure and HLA in healthy donors. The PCR ran on 60 Vbeta and 13 Jbeta primers. Using immunoSEQ multiplex PCR, the repertoire was profiled, and TCRdb retains in-frame clones only, with some absent. The table lists about 190,000 clones, about 80% of them singletons. Sequencing was done on a sample of PBMCs. All receptors come from a woman aged 50 to 65 in good health and CMV-seropositive.

V usage is TRBV5-4 and J usage is TRBJ1-6; TRBD1 aligns across 11 bases. Trimming at V came to 2 bases and at J to 6 bases, leaving 7 bases not matched to a gene. This CDR3 is built from 17 residues. Germline CDR1 reads SGHNT; CDR2 reads YYREEE (reference sequence). For the CDR3, the DNA is TGTGCCAGCAGCTTCCGGACAGGGGGCCTCGGTAATTCACCCCTCCACTTT. It is translated as CASSFRTGGLGNSPLHF.

The chain has TRBV18 and TRBJ2-5, with a weak D call TRBD1 (6 bases). CDR1 is KGHSH and CDR2 is LQKENI in the germline V gene. The CDR3 extends over 14 amino acids. The V end was cut by 3 bases, the J end by 5 bases, with 13 bases between. The CDR3 sequence: CASSPQGMGETQYF. The CDR3 bases are TGTGCCAGCTCACCGCAGGGGATGGGGGAGACCCAGTACTTC.

The gene calls are TRBV9 and TRBJ2-1, with TRBD2 matching over 10 bases. This CDR3 comprises 14 residues. CDR1 is SGDLS, CDR2 YYNGEE, per germline. V shed 1 base, J shed 10 bases, and the junction held 5 bases outside the gene matches. The CDR3 loop is CASSVSGGAKEQFF. CDR3 nucleotides: TGTGCCAGCAGCGTAAGCGGGGGGGCCAAGGAGCAGTTCTTC.

The chain recombines TRBV6-6 with TRBJ1-3, with TRBD1 identical over 7 bases. V shed 7 bases and J 1 base; nucleotides not matched to a gene: 7. CDR1 and CDR2 (germline): MNHNY, SVGAGI (reference sequence). The CDR3 extends over 15 amino acids. DNA of the CDR3: TGTGCCAGCACGGAGGGGGCTGGGTCTGGAAACACCATATATTTT. This gives the protein CASTEGAGSGNTIYF.

The chain is built from TRBV6-6 and TRBJ1-6; TRBD1 is a possible D gene (6 bases). The CDR3 is 15 amino acids. Looked up from germline, CDR1 is MNHNY and CDR2 is SVGAGI (reference sequence). V lost 7 bases to trimming and J lost 7 bases, with 17 bases between them. CDR3 amino acids: CASILEGGRNSPLHF. In nucleotides, the CDR3 is TGTGCCAGCATACTAGAGGGGGGGAGGAATTCACCCCTCCACTTT.

This clone showed up just once. This chain connects TRBV19 to TRBJ1-2; D not resolved. Trimming took 7 bases from V and 6 from J, leaving 21 bases between them. The germline gives CDR1 LNHDA, CDR2 SQIVND (reference sequence). This CDR3 region has 15 residues. CDR3 nucleotide sequence: TGTGCCAGTAACCCGAGGGAGGGTATCCTAAATGGCTACACCTTC. This gives the protein CASNPREGILNGYTF.

The V gene is TRBV5-1, the J gene TRBJ2-3; 9 nucleotides align to TRBD2. V shed 4 bases and J 1 base; nucleotides not matched to a gene: 7. CDR3 length: 16 amino acids. Germline-derived CDR1 and CDR2 are SGHRS and YFSETQ. This CDR3 reads CASSPLAGTRTDTQYF. The CDR3 DNA is TGCGCCAGCAGCCCTCTAGCGGGGACCCGCACAGATACGCAGTATTTT.

This CDR3 is CASSRDSITEAFF. The DNA of the CDR3 is TGCGCCAGCAGCCGGGACAGTATCACTGAAGCTTTCTTT. This chain uses TRBV5-1 with TRBJ1-1; TRBD1 aligns across 7 bases. V shed 4 bases, J shed 4 bases, and the junction held 4 bases outside the gene matches. The CDR3 covers 13 residues. Germline V gene sequence: CDR1 SGHRS, CDR2 YFSETQ.

The rearrangement joins TRBV7-6 to TRBJ2-2; D is perhaps TRBD2 (5 bases). The CDR3 is 14 residues long. Germline V CDR1 and CDR2: SGHVS, FNYEAQ. V gave up 1 base and J gave up 7 bases, with 10 bases separating them. The CDR3 sequence is CASSLVSGSGELFF. The CDR3 DNA follows: TGTGCCAGCAGCTTAGTATCGGGAAGCGGGGAGCTGTTTTTT.

The chain couples TRBV4-2 to TRBJ1-2; TRBD1 might be the D (5 bases). This CDR3 comprises 14 residues. V lost 4 bases, J lost 6 bases, and 15 bases lay in between. In germline, CDR1 is LGHNA, CDR2 YNFKEQ. The DNA of the CDR3 is TGTGCCAGCAGCCCTGCAGGGCCCGGTGATGGCTACACCTTC. Translating it yields CASSPAGPGDGYTF.

The chain employs TRBV18 and TRBJ1-5, with D tentatively TRBD1 (5 bases). Looked up from germline, CDR1 is KGHSH and CDR2 is LQKENI. The ends were cut back, 8 bases at V and 3 bases at J, with 11 bases in the middle. There are 13 residues in the CDR3. CDR3 DNA: TGTGCCAGCCAGGGTCGAGTCAATCAGCCCCAGCATTTT. This gives the protein CASQGRVNQPQHF.

J is TRBJ2-3 and V is TRBV7-2; 13 positions match TRBD2. The CDR3 loop spans 18 amino acids. V was pared by 3 bases and J by 5 bases, with 11 bases of the junction left unmatched. CDR1 is SGHTA and CDR2 is FQGNSA in the germline V gene. The CDR3 nucleotides read TGTGCCAGCAGCTTGGCGACTAGCGGGGGGCCCCCGGGAGATACGCAGTATTTT. The encoded protein is CASSLATSGGPPGDTQYF.

The chain links TRBV7-2 to TRBJ2-2; D may be TRBD2 (7 bases). This CDR3 is 16 amino acids long. Trimming took 5 bases from V and 2 from J, leaving 15 bases between them. Germline V gene data show CDR1 as SGHTA and CDR2 as FQGNSA. CDR3 coding DNA: TGTGCCAGCAGCCGATCAGCGGGGACAAACACCGGGGAGCTGTTTTTT. It is translated as CASSRSAGTNTGELFF.

The rearrangement links TRBV11-3 to TRBJ1-1; D may be TRBD1 (6 bases). CDR3 length equals 13 residues. The V gene lost 1 base and the J gene lost 10 bases, with 13 bases spanning the gap. Germline loops: CDR1 SGHNT, CDR2 YENEEA. CDR3 region: CASSLVQGSGAFF. CDR3 in DNA: TGTGCCAGCAGCTTAGTTCAGGGGTCGGGAGCTTTCTTT.

The chain has TRBV18 and TRBJ1-2; D is possibly TRBD1 (6 bases). CDR1 KGHSH and CDR2 LQKENI come from the germline V gene. The CDR3 runs to 15 residues. V dropped 3 bases and J dropped 0 bases, with 11 bases sitting between them. Written as DNA, the CDR3 is TGTGCCAGCTCACCCTCGACAGGACCTAACTATGGCTACACCTTC. Protein: CASSPSTGPNYGYTF.

The gene calls are TRBV6-1 and TRBJ1-6; no clear D gene. This CDR3 is 15 amino acids long. CDR1 and CDR2 (germline): MNHNS, SASEGT. The ends were cut back, 6 bases at V and 7 bases at J, with 16 bases in the middle. CDR3: CASRNERILNSPLHF. The CDR3 nucleotides read TGTGCCAGCAGGAATGAGAGAATCCTGAATTCACCCCTCCACTTT.

This clone has just one count. CDR3 in amino acids: CASGSGGAQETQYF. The CDR3, as DNA: TGCGCCAGCGGAAGCGGGGGGGCGCAAGAGACCCAGTACTTC. This chain links TRBV5-1 with TRBJ2-5; TRBD2 agrees at 10 bases. The trim removed 7 bases at V and 2 bases at J, leaving 5 bases unmatched. There are 14 residues in the CDR3. Germline lookup yields CDR1 SGHRS and CDR2 YFSETQ. The full variable domain, with the rest looked up from reference TRBV5-1 and TRBJ2-5, is KAGVTQTPRYLIKTRGQQVTLSCSPISGHRSVSWYQQTPGQGLQFLFEYFSETQRNKGNFPGRFSGRQFSNSRSEMNVSTLELGDSALYLCASGSGGAQETQYFGPGTRLLVL.

In nucleotides, the CDR3 is TGTGCCAGCAGCGCGCGACTAGCGGGCAACAATGAGCAGTTCTTC. Amino acids: CASSARLAGNNEQFF. V is TRBV7-2 and J is TRBJ2-1; 10 bases are shared with TRBD2. The V gene end was trimmed by 5 bases and the J gene end by 5 bases; junction bases not matched to a gene: 6. CDR1 is SGHTA, CDR2 FQGNSA, per germline. The CDR3 totals 15 residues.

The chain carries TRBV7-2 and TRBJ2-7; TRBD1 aligns across 9 bases. Germline CDR1 is SGHTA and CDR2 is FQGNSA. There are 14 residues in the CDR3. The J segment lost 3 bases and the V segment lost 5 bases, leaving 5 bases of the junction unmatched. Here the CDR3 reads CASSPQGAGYEQYF. In DNA, the CDR3 is TGTGCCAGCAGCCCACAGGGGGCAGGCTACGAGCAGTACTTC.

The CDR3 sequence is CASSRQGYSPLHF. For the CDR3, the DNA is TGTGCCAGCAGCCGACAGGGCTATTCACCCCTCCACTTT. The chain has TRBV6-6 and TRBJ1-6; 7 bases match TRBD1. Trimming took 6 bases from V and 8 from J; bases not matched to a gene: 4. CDR1 MNHNY and CDR2 SVGAGI come from the germline V gene (reference sequence). The CDR3 extends over 13 amino acids.

V is TRBV7-6 and J is TRBJ2-3; D gene unclear. Per the germline V gene, CDR1 is SGHVS and CDR2 is FNYEAQ. V was cut by 1 base and J by 2 bases, with 13 bases left in between. This CDR3 is 16 amino acids long. Written as DNA, the CDR3 is TGTGCCAGCAGCTTAGGAGCTGGGCAGCTCACAGATACGCAGTATTTT. Protein product: CASSLGAGQLTDTQYF.

A few counts support this clone. The chain combines TRBV7-8 with TRBJ1-5; D is possibly TRBD1 (5 bases). Germline V gene sequence: CDR1 SGHVS, CDR2 FQNEAQ. This CDR3 has 17 amino acids. V gave up 0 bases and J gave up 6 bases, with 18 bases separating them. Written as DNA, the CDR3 is TGTGCCAGCAGCTTAGCGGGTTTCTCCGCTAGGGGTCAGCCCCAGCATTTT. Translated: CASSLAGFSARGQPQHF. Full variable domain (outside the CDR3, taken from reference TRBV7-8 and TRBJ1-5): GAGVSQSPRYKVAKRGQDVALRCDPISGHVSLFWYQQALGQGPEFLTYFQNEAQLDKSGLPSDRFFAERPEGSVSTLKIQRTQQEDSAVYLCASSLAGFSARGQPQHFGDGTRLSIL.

The chain joins TRBV2 to TRBJ1-2; 8 positions match TRBD1. This CDR3 is built from 14 residues. Germline lookup yields CDR1 SNHLY and CDR2 FYNNEI. The V segment lost 7 bases and the J segment 1 base; nucleotides outside the gene matches: 5. The CDR3 sequence: CASIGTGINYGYTF. Here the CDR3 DNA reads TGTGCCAGCATTGGGACAGGAATTAACTATGGCTACACCTTC.

The chain combines TRBV28 with TRBJ1-2; D is ambiguous. Trimming removed 2 bases from V and 7 bases from J, with 8 bases in between. Germline V gene sequence: CDR1 MDHEN, CDR2 SYDVKM. CDR3 length equals 12 residues. CDR3 sequence (DNA): TGTGCCAGCAGTTTACGGTATAGTGGCTACACCTTC. Its protein is CASSLRYSGYTF.

V and J are TRBV5-1 and TRBJ2-3, with 9 bases fitting TRBD2. Unmatched junction bases numbered 9, after V lost 5 bases and J lost 2 bases. CDR1 is SGHRS and CDR2 is YFSETQ in the germline V gene. The CDR3 is 16 residues long. CDR3 bases: TGCGCCAGCAGTGGTATGGGACTAGCTACCACAGATACGCAGTATTTT. It yields the protein CASSGMGLATTDTQYF.

The chain couples TRBV27 to TRBJ1-6; TRBD1 might be the D (6 bases). The ends were cut back, 4 bases at V and 8 bases at J, with 12 bases in the middle. Germline V gene data show CDR1 as MNHEY and CDR2 as SMNVEV (reference sequence). The CDR3 sequence is 14 residues long. This CDR3 reads CASSSIAGDSPLHF. CDR3 nucleotides: TGTGCCAGCAGTTCAATCGCAGGGGATTCACCCCTCCACTTT.

The genes are TRBV10-1 and TRBJ2-1, with TRBD2 identical over 7 bases. This CDR3 region has 16 residues. V lost 0 bases and J lost 4; bases outside the gene matches: 6. Per the germline V gene, CDR1 is WNHNN and CDR2 is SYGVQD (reference sequence). CDR3 region: CASSESESGVYNEQFF. The CDR3, as DNA: TGCGCCAGCAGTGAGTCGGAAAGCGGGGTTTACAATGAGCAGTTCTTC.

The J gene is TRBJ2-5, the V gene TRBV30, with D possibly being TRBD1 (5 bases). CDR1 and CDR2 (germline): GTSNPN, SVGIG (reference sequence). CDR3 size: 11 residues. V shed 2 bases and J shed 4 bases, with 5 bases lying between them. CDR3 protein: CAWSRGETQYF. The CDR3 nucleotides are TGTGCCTGGAGTAGGGGAGAGACCCAGTACTTC.

This clone was observed a few times. This chain uses TRBV7-6 with TRBJ2-3; D is unclear. The CDR3 length is 12 residues. V was trimmed by 2 bases and J by 6 bases, leaving 6 bases between them. The V gene's germline CDR1 is SGHVS and CDR2 FNYEAQ. This chain's CDR3 is CASSLSADTQYF. The CDR3 bases are TGTGCCAGCAGCTTATCAGCGGATACGCAGTATTTT.

The chain employs TRBV6-5 and TRBJ1-5; TRBD1 is a possible D gene (5 bases). Trimming took off 6 bases at V and 0 bases at J, with 12 bases between the two ends. This CDR3 spans 15 amino acids. CDR1 is MNHEY and CDR2 is SVGAGI in the germline V gene. The CDR3 sequence: CASRQTEYSNQPQHF. The CDR3 bases are TGTGCCAGCAGACAGACAGAGTATAGCAATCAGCCCCAGCATTTT.

The rearrangement links TRBV6-6 to TRBJ1-5; D may be TRBD1 (6 bases). The germline CDR1 and CDR2 sequences are MNHNY and SVGAGI (reference sequence). With 6 bases removed from V and 0 bases from J, the gap between germline ends came to 15 bases. The CDR3 covers 16 residues. CDR3 DNA: TGTGCCAGCAGCCCTAAGGGGGTTGATAGCAATCAGCCCCAGCATTTT. This sequence encodes CASSPKGVDSNQPQHF.